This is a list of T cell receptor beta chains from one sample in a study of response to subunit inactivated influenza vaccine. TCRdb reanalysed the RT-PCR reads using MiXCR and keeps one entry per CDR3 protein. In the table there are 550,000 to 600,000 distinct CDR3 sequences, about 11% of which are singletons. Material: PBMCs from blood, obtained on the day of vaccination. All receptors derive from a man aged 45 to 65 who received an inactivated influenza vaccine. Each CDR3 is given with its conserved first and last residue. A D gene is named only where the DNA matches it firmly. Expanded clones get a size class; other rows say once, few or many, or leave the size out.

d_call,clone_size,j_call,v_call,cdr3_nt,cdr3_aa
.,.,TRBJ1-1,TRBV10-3,TGTGCCATCAGTGAGTCGCAGGGGTCCACTGAAGCTTTCTTT,CAISESQGSTEAFF
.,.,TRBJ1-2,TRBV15,TGTGCCACCAGCAGAGATGGCGGCTATGGCTACACCTTC,CATSRDGGYGYTF
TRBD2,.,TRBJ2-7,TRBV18,TGTGCCAGCCATAGCGGGGGCCCCTACGAGCAGTACTTC,CASHSGGPYEQYF
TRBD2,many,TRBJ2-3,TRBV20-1,TGCAGTGCCCAGGCGGCTAGCGGGAGGGATAGGACAGATACGCAGTATTTT,CSAQAASGRDRTDTQYF
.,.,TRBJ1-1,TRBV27,TGTGCCAGCAGCTCCCACGGGAACACTGAAGCTTTCTTT,CASSSHGNTEAFF
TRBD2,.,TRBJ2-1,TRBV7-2,TGTGCCAGCAGCTTAAGTAGCGGGATTAATGAGCAGTTCTTC,CASSLSSGINEQFF
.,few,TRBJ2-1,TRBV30,TGTGCCTGGAGTGTTGGGGGCCTTTCCTACAATGAGCAGTTCTTC,CAWSVGGLSYNEQFF
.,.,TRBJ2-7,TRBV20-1,TGCAGTGCTAGAGCCGCTGTCCCCTACAATGAGCAGTACTTC,CSARAAVPYNEQYF
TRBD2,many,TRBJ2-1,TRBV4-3,TGCGCCAGCAGCCAAGAACTAGCGGGGGTGTACAATGAGCAGTTCTTC,CASSQELAGVYNEQFF
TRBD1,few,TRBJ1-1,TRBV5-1,TGCGCCAGCAGCTCGGGACAGGTTTACACTGAAGCTTTCTTT,CASSSGQVYTEAFF
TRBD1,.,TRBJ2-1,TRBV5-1,TGCGCCAGCAGCTTGGGGGGCCCCAGGGGGCCTTACAATGAGCAGTTCTTC,CASSLGGPRGPYNEQFF
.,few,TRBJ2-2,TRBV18,TGTGCCAGCTCACCACCGACGGACGGGGAGCTGTTTTTT,CASSPPTDGELFF
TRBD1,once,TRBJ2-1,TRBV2,TGTGCCAGCAGTCGGCAGGGGGTGTACAATGAGCAGTTCTTC,CASSRQGVYNEQFF
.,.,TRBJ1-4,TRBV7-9,TGTGCCAGCAGCTTAGCGCTCCCCGCAACTAATGAAAAACTGTTTTTT,CASSLALPATNEKLFF
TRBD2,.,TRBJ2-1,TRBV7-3,TGTGCCAGCAGCTATTTGGGGAGCGGGAGCTCAAATGAGCAGTTCTTC,CASSYLGSGSSNEQFF
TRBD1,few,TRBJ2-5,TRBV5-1,TGCGCCAGCAGGTACGGGACAGGGGAAGAGACCCAGTACTTC,CASRYGTGEETQYF
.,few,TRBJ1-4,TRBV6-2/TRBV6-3,TGTGCCAGCAGAGATGGAAAAGAACTATACAACCGAAATGAAAAACTGTTTTTT,CASRDGKELYNRNEKLFF
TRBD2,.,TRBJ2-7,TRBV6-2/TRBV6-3,TGTGCCAGCAGTTACGGTGAGCGGGAACGCGAGCAGTACTTC,CASSYGEREREQYF
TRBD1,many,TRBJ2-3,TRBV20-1,TGCAGTTACAGGGGGAGGGATACGCAGTATTTT,CSYRGRDTQYF
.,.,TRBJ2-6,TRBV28,TGTGCCAGCAGTTTATCGGGGCGGGGCTATGGGGCCAACGTCCTGACTTTC,CASSLSGRGYGANVLTF
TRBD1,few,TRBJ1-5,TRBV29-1,TGCAGCGTGGGGACAGGGCCTAGCAATCAGCCCCAGCATTTT,CSVGTGPSNQPQHF
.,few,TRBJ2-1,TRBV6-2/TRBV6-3,TGTGCCAGCAGCGAGAGGGTCCATGAGCAGTTCTTC,CASSERVHEQFF
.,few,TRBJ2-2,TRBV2,TGTGCCAGCAGACGGGGCCTAGGGGGAACCGGGGAGCTGTTTTTT,CASRRGLGGTGELFF
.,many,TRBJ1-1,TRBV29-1,TGCAGCGGGGAAGGACTACTCAACACTGAAGCTTTCTTT,CSGEGLLNTEAFF
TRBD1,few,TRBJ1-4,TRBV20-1,TGCAGTGCGGAGGACAGGGGGAGTGAAAAACTGTTTTTT,CSAEDRGSEKLFF
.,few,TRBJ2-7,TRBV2,TGTGCCAGCAGGCTGGGGGGACACGAGCAGTACTTC,CASRLGGHEQYF
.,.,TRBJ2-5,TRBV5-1,TGCGCCAGCAGCGTCACCCCTCAAGAGACCCAGTACTTC,CASSVTPQETQYF
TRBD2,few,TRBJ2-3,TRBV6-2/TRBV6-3,TGTGCCAGCAGTTACAGTCGGGAGGGCGAATCAGATACGCAGTATTTT,CASSYSREGESDTQYF
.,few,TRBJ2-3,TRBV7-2,TGTGCCAGCACCCCGTCCCAGCTGCCAGATACGCAGTATTTT,CASTPSQLPDTQYF
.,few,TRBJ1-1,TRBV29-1,TGCAGCGTAACCCGGAGTGGAAGCACTGAAGCTTTCTTT,CSVTRSGSTEAFF
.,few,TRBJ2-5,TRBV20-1,TGCAGTGCAGCCGCGACGGTGATACAAGAGACCCAGTACTTC,CSAAATVIQETQYF
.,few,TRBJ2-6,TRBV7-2,TGTGCCAGCAGCCTACGACAGGCTGCCTCTGGGGCCAACGTCCTGACTTTC,CASSLRQAASGANVLTF